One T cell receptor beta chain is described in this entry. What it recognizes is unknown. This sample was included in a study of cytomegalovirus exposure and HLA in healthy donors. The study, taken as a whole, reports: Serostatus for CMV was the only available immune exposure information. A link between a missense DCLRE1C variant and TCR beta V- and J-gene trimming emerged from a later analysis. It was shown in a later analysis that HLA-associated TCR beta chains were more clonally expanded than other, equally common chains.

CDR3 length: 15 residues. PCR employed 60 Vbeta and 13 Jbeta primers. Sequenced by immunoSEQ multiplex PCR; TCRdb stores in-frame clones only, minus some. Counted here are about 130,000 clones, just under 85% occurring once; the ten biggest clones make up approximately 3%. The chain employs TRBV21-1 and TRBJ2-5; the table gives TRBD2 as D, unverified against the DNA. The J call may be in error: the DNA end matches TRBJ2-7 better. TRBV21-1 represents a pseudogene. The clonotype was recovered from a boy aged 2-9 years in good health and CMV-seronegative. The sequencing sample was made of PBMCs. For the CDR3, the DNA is TGTGCCAGCAGCCCCCCTCATACTGCAACCTACGAGCAGTACTTC. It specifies CASSPPHTATYEQYF.